Below are 21 T cell receptor beta chains sequenced from a single sample in a study of blood T cell repertoires in COVID-19. Here immunoSEQ multiplex PCR was the method, and the copy in TCRdb shows in-frame clones only, minus some. The sample contains around 100,000 clones, roughly 83% of which appear only once. Source material: peripheral blood. These receptors were obtained from a woman aged 55-69 years with acute or convalescent COVID-19.

The J gene is TRBJ2-7, the V gene TRBV11-2, with D perhaps TRBD1 (5 bases). This CDR3 is 14 amino acids long. Trimming stripped 3 bases from V and 7 bases from J, with 16 bases between. Germline CDR1 reads SGHAT; CDR2 reads FQNNGV. CDR3 protein: CASSFSTGMGEQYF. CDR3 in DNA: TGTGCCAGCAGCTTTAGTACAGGCATGGGGGAGCAGTACTTC.

The V call is TRBV4-1, the J call TRBJ2-3, with TRBD2 matching over 11 bases. The J segment lost 9 bases and the V segment lost 2 bases, leaving 7 bases of the junction unmatched. The CDR3 spans 15 residues. Per the germline V gene, CDR1 is MGHRA and CDR2 is YSYEKL. The CDR3 sequence: CASSQITSGGDTQYF. DNA of the CDR3: TGCGCCAGCAGCCAAATAACTAGCGGGGGCGACACGCAGTATTTT.

V is TRBV29-1 and J is TRBJ2-2; 10 bases line up with TRBD1. Trimming at V came to 2 bases and at J to 6 bases, leaving 6 bases not matched to a gene. CDR1 is SQVTM and CDR2 is ANQGSEA in the germline V gene. The CDR3 runs to 15 residues. The CDR3 loop reads CSVEKRQGAAGELFF. The DNA for the CDR3 is TGCAGCGTTGAAAAACGACAGGGGGCTGCCGGGGAGCTGTTTTTT.

This clone appeared a few times. The J gene is TRBJ1-2, the V gene TRBV2, with 7 bases that match TRBD1. Trimming cost V 8 bases and J 5 bases; bases outside gene matches: 5. CDR1 is SNHLY, CDR2 FYNNEI, per germline. CDR3 length: 12 amino acids. In DNA, the CDR3 is TGTGCCAGCCGGGACAGCAGATATGGCTACACCTTC. Residues: CASRDSRYGYTF.

This chain links TRBV5-4 with TRBJ2-7; TRBD1 matches 8 bases. Germline values: CDR1 SGHNT, CDR2 YYREEE (reference sequence). V dropped 0 bases and J dropped 13; count of bases not matched to a gene: 12. This CDR3 comprises 14 residues. In DNA, the CDR3 is TGTGCCAGCAGCTTGGCACAGGGGGGCCGATTGCAATACTTC. Residues: CASSLAQGGRLQYF. Full variable domain (remainder filled in from reference TRBV5-4 and TRBJ2-7): ETGVTQSPTHLIKTRGQQVTLRCSSQSGHNTVSWYQQALGQGPQFIFQYYREEENGRGNFPPRFSGLQFPNYSSELNVNALELDDSALYLCASSLAQGGRLQYFGPGTRLTVT.

In this sample, this clone turned up once. The rearrangement joins TRBV30 to TRBJ1-2, with D maybe TRBD1 (5 bases). Trimming cost V 4 bases and J 8 bases, with 11 bases left between them. There are 11 residues in the CDR3. Germline values: CDR1 GTSNPN, CDR2 SVGIG (reference sequence). The CDR3 region is CAWTIGEGYTF. The CDR3 DNA reads as TGTGCCTGGACCATAGGGGAAGGCTACACCTTC.

The chain combines TRBV7-6 with TRBJ2-4, with D tentatively TRBD1 (6 bases). Trimming stripped 4 bases from V and 1 base from J, with 14 bases between. Germline CDR1 is SGHVS and CDR2 is FNYEAQ. The CDR3 contains 16 residues. For the CDR3, the DNA is TGTGCCAGCAGCTCCGAAGAACAGGGCGCCAAAAACATTCAGTACTTC. Its translation is CASSSEEQGAKNIQYF.

The genes are TRBV5-5 and TRBJ1-5; 11 bases fit TRBD1. The CDR3 covers 16 residues. V was pared by 4 bases and J by 4 bases, with 7 bases of the junction left unmatched. CDR1 and CDR2 from the germline V gene are SGHKS and YYEKEE (reference sequence). CDR3 residues: CASSTSGTGGNQPQHF. Here the CDR3 DNA reads TGTGCCAGCAGCACCTCCGGGACAGGGGGGAATCAGCCCCAGCATTTT.

This clone was recorded only once. The chain links TRBV28 to TRBJ1-2; TRBD1 matches 9 bases. The CDR3 loop spans 13 amino acids. Germline CDR1 is MDHEN and CDR2 is SYDVKM. The J segment lost 3 bases and the V segment lost 6 bases, leaving 2 bases of the junction unmatched. The CDR3 region is CASRRTGDYGYTF. CDR3 nucleotides: TGTGCCAGCAGAAGGACAGGGGACTATGGCTACACCTTC.

The V and J genes are TRBV6-5 and TRBJ1-1, with TRBD1 identical over 7 bases. V lost 6 bases, J lost 0 bases, and 4 bases stayed unmatched. The germline V gene has CDR1 MNHEY and CDR2 SVGAGI. This CDR3 has 14 amino acids. CDR3 region: CASRGQFMNTEAFF. For the CDR3, the DNA is TGTGCCAGCAGGGGACAGTTCATGAACACTGAAGCTTTCTTT.

This chain links TRBV18 with TRBJ2-2; TRBD1 aligns across 10 bases. The trim removed 5 bases at V and 6 bases at J, leaving 3 bases unmatched. From germline, CDR1 is KGHSH and CDR2 LQKENI. This CDR3 is built from 14 residues. This chain's CDR3 is CASSSDRGSGELFF. The CDR3 DNA sequence: TGTGCCAGCTCATCGGACAGGGGGTCCGGGGAGCTGTTTTTT.

The rearrangement uses TRBV6-6 and TRBJ2-3, with unresolved D. Trimming cost V 6 bases and J 8 bases, with 6 bases left between them. The CDR3 loop spans 10 amino acids. From germline, CDR1 is MNHNY and CDR2 SVGAGI (reference sequence). This CDR3 reads CASREVTQYF. CDR3 DNA sequence: TGTGCCAGCAGAGAGGTTACGCAGTATTTT.

This sequence joins TRBV3-1 (or the pseudogene TRBV3-2) and TRBJ1-1; weak D call: TRBD1 (6 bases). V was clipped by 4 bases and J by 3 bases, with 12 bases between them. The CDR3 is made up of 14 amino acids. Germline CDR1 and CDR2: LGHDT and YNNKEL (reference sequence). Here the CDR3 DNA reads TGTGCCAGCAGCCCTCAACAGGGTCACACTGAAGCTTTCTTT. Translating it yields CASSPQQGHTEAFF.

This clone was seen only once. The chain is built from TRBV6-1 and TRBJ1-5, with unresolved D. The V gene lost 3 bases and the J gene lost 5 bases, with 11 bases spanning the gap. This CDR3 region has 14 residues. Germline CDR1 and CDR2: MNHNS and SASEGT. CDR3 sequence: CASSEMVQDQPQHF. The CDR3 DNA is TGTGCCAGCAGTGAGATGGTTCAGGATCAGCCCCAGCATTTT.

This rearrangement joins TRBV7-8 to TRBJ1-6; D may be TRBD1 (6 bases). The CDR3 is 15 residues long. Germline CDR1 SGHVS, CDR2 FQNEAQ. The V end was cut by 4 bases, the J end by 10 bases, with 17 bases between. The chain's CDR3 is CASSSNTGLGSPLHF. The CDR3 bases are TGTGCCAGCAGCTCCAATACAGGGCTTGGGTCACCCCTCCACTTT. The full variable domain, in which reference TRBV7-8 and TRBJ1-6 provide the parts outside the CDR3, is GAGVSQSPRYKVAKRGQDVALRCDPISGHVSLFWYQQALGQGPEFLTYFQNEAQLDKSGLPSDRFFAERPEGSVSTLKIQRTQQEDSAVYLCASSSNTGLGSPLHFGNGTRLTVT.

The J gene is TRBJ1-2, the V gene TRBV5-4; D is perhaps TRBD1 (6 bases). Looked up from germline, CDR1 is SGHNT and CDR2 is YYREEE (reference sequence). The germline V and J ends were trimmed by 0 bases and 8 bases, with 11 bases remaining between them. The CDR3 is 13 amino acids. This CDR3 is CASSLEQGKGYTF. CDR3 in DNA: TGTGCCAGCAGCTTGGAACAGGGCAAGGGCTACACCTTC.

The rearrangement joins TRBV28 to TRBJ1-2; no clear D gene. Trimming pared 2 bases from V and 9 bases from J, leaving 22 bases between. The CDR3 consists of 16 residues. Germline CDR1 and CDR2: MDHEN and SYDVKM. The CDR3 nucleotides are TGTGCCAGCAGTTTAACTTCGGCCGTGGATAGCTTCCGCTACACCTTC. Translated: CASSLTSAVDSFRYTF.

The V gene is TRBV28, the J gene TRBJ2-5, with TRBD2 identical over 12 bases. Trimming took 5 bases from V and 5 from J; bases not matched to a gene: 9. Germline loops: CDR1 MDHEN, CDR2 SYDVKM. The CDR3 covers 16 residues. The CDR3 DNA sequence: TGTGCCAGCAGTCACCGACTAGCGGGGGCCCCGGAGACCCAGTACTTC. Its translation is CASSHRLAGAPETQYF.

The chain joins TRBV18 to TRBJ1-1, with 10 bases fitting TRBD1. The CDR3 is 17 residues long. Trimming took 3 bases from V and 2 from J; bases not matched to a gene: 9. Germline values: CDR1 KGHSH, CDR2 LQKENI. The DNA for the CDR3 is TGTGCCAGCTCACCTGGCATAAGGGACAGGGGAAACACTGAAGCTTTCTTT. Protein sequence: CASSPGIRDRGNTEAFF.

The genes are TRBV5-1 and TRBJ1-2; 8 bases map to TRBD1. Germline-derived CDR1 and CDR2 are SGHRS and YFSETQ. This CDR3 is 16 amino acids long. Unmatched junction bases numbered 13, after V lost 4 bases and J lost 5 bases. CDR3: CASSASAGGGDYGYTF. The CDR3 nucleotides are TGCGCCAGCAGCGCCAGTGCAGGGGGCGGGGATTATGGCTACACCTTC.

The rearrangement uses TRBV30 and TRBJ1-2; TRBD1 matches at 9 bases. V lost 4 bases and J lost 0; bases outside the gene matches: 6. Germline loops: CDR1 GTSNPN, CDR2 SVGIG (reference sequence). This CDR3 is built from 15 residues. CDR3 bases: TGTGCCTGGACTGGGACAGGGACCACTAACTATGGCTACACCTTC. Amino acid sequence: CAWTGTGTTNYGYTF. Full variable domain (remainder filled in from reference TRBV30 and TRBJ1-2): SQTIHQWPATLVQPVGSPLSLECTVEGTSNPNLYWYRQAAGRGLQLLFYSVGIGQISSEVPQNLSASRPQDRQFILSSKKLLLSDSGFYLCAWTGTGTTNYGYTFGSGTRLTVV.